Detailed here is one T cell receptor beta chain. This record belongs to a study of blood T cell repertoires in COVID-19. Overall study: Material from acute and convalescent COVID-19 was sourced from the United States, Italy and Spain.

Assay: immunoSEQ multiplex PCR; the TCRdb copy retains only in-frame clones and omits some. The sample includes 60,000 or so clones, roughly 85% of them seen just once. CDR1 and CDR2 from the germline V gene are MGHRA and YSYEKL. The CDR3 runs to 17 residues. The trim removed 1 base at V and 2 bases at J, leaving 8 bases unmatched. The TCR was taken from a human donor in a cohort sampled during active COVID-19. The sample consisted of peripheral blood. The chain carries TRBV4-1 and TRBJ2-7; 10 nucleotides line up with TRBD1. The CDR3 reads CASSQGPGTGEPYEQYF. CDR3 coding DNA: TGCGCCAGCAGCCAAGGTCCGGGGACAGGGGAGCCCTACGAGCAGTACTTC.